This entry is about one T cell receptor (beta chain). The antigen remains unidentified. The length of the CDR3 is 16 residues. V was pared by 3 bases and J by 4 bases, with 17 bases between. Germline lookup yields CDR1 LGHNA and CDR2 YSLEER. Purity of each sorted population was above 95%. The sequenced template was cDNA made from the entire isolated RNA. Assay: immunoSEQ multiplex PCR; the TCRdb copy retains only in-frame clones and omits some. The repertoire holds roughly 51,000 clones, around 50% seen once, with around 2.7% in the top ten. The data belong to a study of beta chain features in type 1 diabetes. Notes on the study in general: Moderate yet significant TCRB CDR3 shortening was seen in Type 1 diabetes patients in all four CD4+ subsets. Among type 1 diabetes patients, VDJ junctions had fewer insertions and more deletions. When cDNA is sequenced, cells with high TCR expression could be over-represented. Within the patient group, naive, central memory and Treg TCRB repertoires appeared more similar to each other than within healthy donors.

The origin of this receptor is a woman in her thirties or forties with type 1 diabetes. The chain joins TRBV4-3 to TRBJ2-3; a possible D gene is TRBD2 (7 bases). The specimen sequenced was Tregs from blood. The CDR3 loop is CASSQDGGGPADTQYF. The DNA of the CDR3 is TGCGCCAGCAGCCAGGATGGGGGGGGCCCGGCAGATACGCAGTATTTT.